This T cell receptor (beta chain) stems from a study of CD4 and CD8 cells across lung adenocarcinoma regions. Localized lung adenocarcinoma, a non-small cell lung cancer, affected the donors. MiXCR was run by TCRdb on the PCR reads, yielding one entry per CDR3 protein. The sample holds 9,500 to 15,000 distinct CDR3 sequences, roughly 43% seen once. V shed 7 bases and J shed 6 bases, with 12 bases lying between them. The CDR3 is made up of 13 amino acids. The V gene's germline CDR1 is MNHNS and CDR2 SASEGT. The chain recombines TRBV6-1 with TRBJ2-2, with D tentatively TRBD2 (5 bases). The origin of this receptor is a female donor with lung adenocarcinoma. The CD4 and CD8 labels of this study may be unreliable. The sequenced sample was CD8+ T cells from the margin of a lung tumor. The CDR3 is CASTEGEAGELFF. The CDR3 DNA reads TGTGCCAGCACAGAGGGAGAAGCCGGGGAGCTGTTTTTT.